This TCR beta chain derives from a study of blood T cell repertoires in COVID-19. Study in general: The United States, Italy and Spain provided the acute and convalescent COVID-19 samples. PBMCs, B-cell-depleted T cells, or T cells were the source of the cDNA or gDNA that made up the material.

Germline V CDR1 and CDR2: SGHTA, FQGNSA. J lost 7 bases, V lost 1 base, and 3 bases had no gene match. The CDR3 length is 14 residues. In the study's own analysis: Amplification from reference gene primers served as the basis for estimated nucleated cell counts. Profiling relied on immunoSEQ multiplex PCR, and the TCRdb table lists in-frame clones only, not all of them. V and J calls and clone size are given by that table; D and trimming were obtained from the DNA. The sample contains roughly 330,000 clones, 80% to 90% of which appear only once. Sequenced material: peripheral blood. The TCR sequence derives from a woman aged 45-59 years with acute or convalescent COVID-19. This chain links TRBV7-2 with TRBJ2-7, with 11 nucleotides matching TRBD2. The CDR3 nucleotides read TGTGCCAGCAGCTTAGGACTAGCGGGAAAAGAGCAGTACTTC. Its protein is CASSLGLAGKEQYF.